The clone carrying this T cell receptor (beta chain) was detected only a few times. TCRdb ran MiXCR on the RT-PCR reads and lists one entry per CDR3 protein. Of 150,000 to 200,000 distinct CDR3 sequences listed, roughly 40% are singletons. There are 16 residues in the CDR3. V dropped 0 bases and J dropped 1 base, with 12 bases sitting between them. Germline CDR1 and CDR2: LGHNA and YNFKEQ. The sample belongs to a study of patients and donors after allogeneic stem cell transplantation. Sequenced input: blood, either unsorted or a sorted T cell fraction (not recorded which). This chain links TRBV4-2 with TRBJ1-2; D ambiguous. This clonotype was sampled from a human donor who was either an allogeneic HSCT recipient or a stem cell or donor lymphocyte infusion donor (not recorded which). It is not recorded whose cells these are; they may come from a transplant donor. DNA for the CDR3: TGTGCCAGCAGCCAAGAATGGGCAGTCCTTAACTATGGCTACACCTTC. Residues: CASSQEWAVLNYGYTF.